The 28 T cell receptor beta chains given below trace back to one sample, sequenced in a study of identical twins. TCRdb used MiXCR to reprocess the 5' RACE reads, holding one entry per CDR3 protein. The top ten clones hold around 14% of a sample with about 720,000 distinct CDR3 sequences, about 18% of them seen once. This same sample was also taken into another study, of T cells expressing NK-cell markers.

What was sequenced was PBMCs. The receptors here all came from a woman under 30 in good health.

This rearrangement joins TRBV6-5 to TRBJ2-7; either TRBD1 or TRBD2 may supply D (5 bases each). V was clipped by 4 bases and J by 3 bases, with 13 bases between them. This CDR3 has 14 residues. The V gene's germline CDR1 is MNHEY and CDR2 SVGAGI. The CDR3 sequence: CASSSTGTDYEQYF. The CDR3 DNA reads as TGTGCCAGCAGTTCAACCGGGACGGACTACGAGCAGTACTTC.

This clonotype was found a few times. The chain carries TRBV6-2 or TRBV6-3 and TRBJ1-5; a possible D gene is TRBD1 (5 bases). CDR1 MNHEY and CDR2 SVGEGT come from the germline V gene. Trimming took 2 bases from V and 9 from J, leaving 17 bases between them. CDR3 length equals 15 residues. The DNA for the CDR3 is TGTGCCAGCAGTTACGGATGGGACGCGGAGAGGCCCCAGCATTTT. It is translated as CASSYGWDAERPQHF.

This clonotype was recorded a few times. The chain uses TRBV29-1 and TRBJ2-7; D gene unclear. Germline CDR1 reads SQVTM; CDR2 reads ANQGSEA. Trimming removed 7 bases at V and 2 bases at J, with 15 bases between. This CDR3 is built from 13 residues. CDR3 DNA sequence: TGCAGCGGTTCCGACCAACCAGCCTACGAGCAGTACTTC. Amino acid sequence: CSGSDQPAYEQYF.

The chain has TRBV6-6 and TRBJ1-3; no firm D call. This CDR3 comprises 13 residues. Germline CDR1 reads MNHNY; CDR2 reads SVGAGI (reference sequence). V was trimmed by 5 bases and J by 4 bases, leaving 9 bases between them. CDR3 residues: CASSPRWGNTIYF. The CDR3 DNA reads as TGTGCCAGCAGTCCTAGGTGGGGAAACACCATATATTTT.

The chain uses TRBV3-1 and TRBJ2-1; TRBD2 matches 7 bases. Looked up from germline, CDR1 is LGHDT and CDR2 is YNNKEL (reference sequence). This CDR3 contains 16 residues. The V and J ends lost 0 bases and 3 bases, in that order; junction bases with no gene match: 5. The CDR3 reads CASSQEHGGFYNEQFF. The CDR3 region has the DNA TGTGCCAGCAGCCAAGAACACGGGGGGTTCTACAATGAGCAGTTCTTC.

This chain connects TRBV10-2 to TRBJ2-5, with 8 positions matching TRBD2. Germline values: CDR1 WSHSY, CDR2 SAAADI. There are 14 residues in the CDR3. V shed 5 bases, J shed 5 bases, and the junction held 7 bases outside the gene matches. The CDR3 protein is CASSNSGVRETQYF. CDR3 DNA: TGCGCCAGCAGTAATAGCGGGGTCCGGGAGACCCAGTACTTC.

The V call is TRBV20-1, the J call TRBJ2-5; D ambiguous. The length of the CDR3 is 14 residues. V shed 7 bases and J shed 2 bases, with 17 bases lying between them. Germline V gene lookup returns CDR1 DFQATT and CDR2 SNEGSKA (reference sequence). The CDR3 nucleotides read TGCAGTGTACGGAGCGCCAGCGCACAAGAGACCCAGTACTTC. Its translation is CSVRSASAQETQYF.

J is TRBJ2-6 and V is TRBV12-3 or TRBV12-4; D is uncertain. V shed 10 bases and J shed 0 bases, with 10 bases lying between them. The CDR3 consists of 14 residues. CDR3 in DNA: TGTGCCACCACTTTTAACTCTGGGGCCAACGTCCTGACTTTC. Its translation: CATTFNSGANVLTF.

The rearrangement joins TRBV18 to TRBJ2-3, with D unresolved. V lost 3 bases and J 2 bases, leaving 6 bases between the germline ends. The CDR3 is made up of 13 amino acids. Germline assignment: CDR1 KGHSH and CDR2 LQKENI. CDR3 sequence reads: CASSPVNTDTQYF. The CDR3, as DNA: TGTGCCAGCTCACCCGTGAACACAGATACGCAGTATTTT.

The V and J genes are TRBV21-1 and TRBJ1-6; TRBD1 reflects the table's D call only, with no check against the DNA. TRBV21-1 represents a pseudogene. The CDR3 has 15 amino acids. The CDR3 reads CASSKFGGCNSPLHF. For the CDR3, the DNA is TGTGCCAGCAGCAAATTCGGGGGTTGTAATTCACCCCTCCACTTT.

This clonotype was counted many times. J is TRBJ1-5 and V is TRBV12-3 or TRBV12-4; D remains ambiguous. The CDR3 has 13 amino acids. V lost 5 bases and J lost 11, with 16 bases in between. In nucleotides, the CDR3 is TGTGCCAGCAGTACTACAAGGACTCTGGCCCAGCATTTT. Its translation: CASSTTRTLAQHF.

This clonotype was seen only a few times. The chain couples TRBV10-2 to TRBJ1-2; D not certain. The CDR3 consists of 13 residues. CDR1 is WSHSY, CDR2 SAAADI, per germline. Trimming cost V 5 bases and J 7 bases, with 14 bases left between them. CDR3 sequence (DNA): TGCGCCAGCAGTACCATCGAGCGGGGTGGCTACACCTTC. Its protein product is CASSTIERGGYTF.

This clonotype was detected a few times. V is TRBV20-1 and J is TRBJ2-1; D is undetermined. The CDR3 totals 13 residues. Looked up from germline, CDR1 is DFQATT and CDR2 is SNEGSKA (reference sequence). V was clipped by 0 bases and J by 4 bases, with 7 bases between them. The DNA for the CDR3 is TGCAGTGCTAGAGAGTCCGGTTACAATGAGCAGTTCTTC. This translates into CSARESGYNEQFF.

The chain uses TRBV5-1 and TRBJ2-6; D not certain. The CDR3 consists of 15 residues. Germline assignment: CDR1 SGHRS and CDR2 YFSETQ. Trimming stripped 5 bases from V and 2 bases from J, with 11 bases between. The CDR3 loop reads CASSTDQAGANVLTF. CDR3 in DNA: TGCGCCAGCAGTACGGACCAGGCTGGGGCCAACGTCCTGACTTTC.

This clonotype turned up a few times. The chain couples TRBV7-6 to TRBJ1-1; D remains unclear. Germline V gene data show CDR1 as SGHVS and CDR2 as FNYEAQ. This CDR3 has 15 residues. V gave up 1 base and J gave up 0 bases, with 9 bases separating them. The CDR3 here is CASSLGVELNTEAFF. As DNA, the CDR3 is TGTGCCAGCAGCTTAGGAGTAGAGTTGAACACTGAAGCTTTCTTT.

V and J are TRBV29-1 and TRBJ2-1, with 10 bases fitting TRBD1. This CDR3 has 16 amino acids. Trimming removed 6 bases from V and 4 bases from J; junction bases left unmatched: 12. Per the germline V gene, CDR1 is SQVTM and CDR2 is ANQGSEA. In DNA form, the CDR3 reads TGCAGCGTATTACCGGGGACAGGGGATTTGTACAATGAGCAGTTCTTC. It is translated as CSVLPGTGDLYNEQFF.

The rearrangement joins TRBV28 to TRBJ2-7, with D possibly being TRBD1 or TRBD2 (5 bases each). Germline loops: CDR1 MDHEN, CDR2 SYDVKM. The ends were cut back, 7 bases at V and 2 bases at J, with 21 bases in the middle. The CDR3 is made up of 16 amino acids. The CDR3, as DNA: TGTGCCAGCATCGGGGCCGGAGTCCAGGTTACCTACGAGCAGTACTTC. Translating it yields CASIGAGVQVTYEQYF.

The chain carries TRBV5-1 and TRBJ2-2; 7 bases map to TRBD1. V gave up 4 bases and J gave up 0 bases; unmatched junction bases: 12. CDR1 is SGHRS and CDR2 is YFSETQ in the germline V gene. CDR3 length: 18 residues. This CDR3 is CASSVHRGQYANTGELFF. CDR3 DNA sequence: TGCGCCAGCAGCGTCCACAGGGGCCAGTACGCGAACACCGGGGAGCTGTTTTTT.

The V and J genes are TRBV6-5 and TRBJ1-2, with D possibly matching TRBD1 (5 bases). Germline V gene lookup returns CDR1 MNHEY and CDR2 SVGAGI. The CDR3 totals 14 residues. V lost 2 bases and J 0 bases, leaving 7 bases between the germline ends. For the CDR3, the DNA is TGTGCCAGCAGTTACGGAGGGGCTAACTATGGCTACACCTTC. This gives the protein CASSYGGANYGYTF.

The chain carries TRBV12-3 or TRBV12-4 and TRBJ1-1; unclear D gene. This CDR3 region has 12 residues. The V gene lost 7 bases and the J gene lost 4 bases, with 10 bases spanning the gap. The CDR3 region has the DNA TGTGCCAGCACCTACACGGGCACTGAAGCTTTCTTT. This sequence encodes CASTYTGTEAFF.

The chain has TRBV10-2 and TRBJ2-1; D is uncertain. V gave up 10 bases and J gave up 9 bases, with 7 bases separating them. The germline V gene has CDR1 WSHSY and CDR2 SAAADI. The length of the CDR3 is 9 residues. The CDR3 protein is CATGSEQFF. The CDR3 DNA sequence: TGCGCCACCGGTAGTGAGCAGTTCTTC.

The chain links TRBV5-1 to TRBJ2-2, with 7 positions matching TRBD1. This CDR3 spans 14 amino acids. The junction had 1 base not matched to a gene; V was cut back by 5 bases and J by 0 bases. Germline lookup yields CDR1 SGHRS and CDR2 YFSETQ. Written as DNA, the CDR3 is TGCGCCAGCAGAAGGGGGCCGAACACCGGGGAGCTGTTTTTT. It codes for CASRRGPNTGELFF.

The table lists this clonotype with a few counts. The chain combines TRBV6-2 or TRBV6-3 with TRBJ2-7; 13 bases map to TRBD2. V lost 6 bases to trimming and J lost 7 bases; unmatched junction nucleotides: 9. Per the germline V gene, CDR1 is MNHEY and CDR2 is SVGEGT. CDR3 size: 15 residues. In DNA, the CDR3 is TGTGCCAGCAGGGGGGGACTAGCGGGATACCTGGAGCAGTACTTC. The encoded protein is CASRGGLAGYLEQYF.

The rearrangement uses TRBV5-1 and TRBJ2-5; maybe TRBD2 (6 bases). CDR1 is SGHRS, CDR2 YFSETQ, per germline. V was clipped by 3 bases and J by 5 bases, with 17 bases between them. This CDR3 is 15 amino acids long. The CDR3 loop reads CASSSTAGKGETQYF. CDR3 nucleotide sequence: TGCGCCAGCAGCTCCACGGCGGGAAAGGGGGAGACCCAGTACTTC.

The CDR3, as DNA: TGTGCCAGCAGGAGGGGGACAGGTTCGAACACCGGGGAGCTGTTTTTT. Encoded protein: CASRRGTGSNTGELFF. This chain uses TRBV7-2 with TRBJ2-2, with TRBD1 matching over 8 bases. V lost 6 bases to trimming and J lost 0 bases; unmatched junction nucleotides: 6. Germline V gene data show CDR1 as SGHTA and CDR2 as FQGNSA. The CDR3 has 16 residues.

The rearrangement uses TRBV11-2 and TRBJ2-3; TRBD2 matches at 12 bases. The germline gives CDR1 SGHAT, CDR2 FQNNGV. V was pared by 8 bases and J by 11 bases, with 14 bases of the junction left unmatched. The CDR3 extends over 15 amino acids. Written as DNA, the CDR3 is TGTGCCAGCTCGGTCGCTGGGACTAGCGGGTTCTGGCAGTATTTT. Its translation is CASSVAGTSGFWQYF. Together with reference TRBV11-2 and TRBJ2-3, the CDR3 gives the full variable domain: EAGVAQSPRYKIIEKRQSVAFWCNPISGHATLYWYQQILGQGPKLLIQFQNNGVVDDSQLPKDRFSAERLKGVDSTLKIQPAKLEDSAVYLCASSVAGTSGFWQYFGPGTRLTVL.

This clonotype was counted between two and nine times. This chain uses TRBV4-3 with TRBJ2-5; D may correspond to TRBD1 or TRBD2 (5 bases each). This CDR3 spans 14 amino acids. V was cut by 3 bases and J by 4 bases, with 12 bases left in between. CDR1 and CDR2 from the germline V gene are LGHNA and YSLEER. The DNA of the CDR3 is TGCGCCAGCAGCCATGGGGGTATGGGAGAGACCCAGTACTTC. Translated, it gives CASSHGGMGETQYF.

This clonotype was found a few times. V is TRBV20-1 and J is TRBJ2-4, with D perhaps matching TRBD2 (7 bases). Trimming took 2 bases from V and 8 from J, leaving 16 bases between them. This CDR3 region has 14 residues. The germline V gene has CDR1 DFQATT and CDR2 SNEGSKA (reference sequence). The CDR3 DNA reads TGCAGTGCTAGACTCCAAAGGGGGGGGGACATTCAGTACTTC. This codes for CSARLQRGGDIQYF.